This is a list of T cell receptor beta chains from one sample in a study of monozygotic twins with inflammatory bowel disease. TCRdb processed the 5' RACE reads again and assigns one entry to each CDR3 protein, with no DNA. This repertoire includes 200,000 to 250,000 distinct CDR3 sequences. The sequenced sample consisted of blood. The receptors shown here come from a human donor with ulcerative colitis or Crohn's disease, or a healthy co-twin of an affected twin (not recorded which). Both conserved end residues are part of each CDR3. The order of the fields is CDR3 length, J gene, V gene, CDR3 protein.

length: 14; J: TRBJ1-4; V: TRBV6-1; CDR3: CASWLGVLDEKLFF
length: 14; J: TRBJ1-5; V: TRBV19; CDR3: CASSIGQFNQPQHF
length: 14; J: TRBJ1-1; V: TRBV7-9; CDR3: CASSLVLMNTEAFF
length: 13; J: TRBJ2-7; V: TRBV15; CDR3: CATSREWRAEQYF
length: 16; J: TRBJ1-2; V: TRBV27; CDR3: CASSPRLSRGYYGYTF
length: 14; J: TRBJ1-5; V: TRBV12-3/TRBV12-4; CDR3: CATAQGQGGQPQHF
length: 16; J: TRBJ1-4; V: TRBV4-2; CDR3: CASSQKWAQGNEKLFF
length: 16; J: TRBJ2-5; V: TRBV7-9; CDR3: CASSSYGTMYQETQYF
length: 15; J: TRBJ1-5; V: TRBV18; CDR3: CASSPEGYSNQPQHF
length: 15; J: TRBJ2-7; V: TRBV7-2; CDR3: CASSTQTGTPYEQYF
length: 15; J: TRBJ2-1; V: TRBV5-8; CDR3: CASSGGQFSYNEQFF
length: 14; J: TRBJ2-2; V: TRBV7-2; CDR3: CASSLDGGTGELFF
length: 15; J: TRBJ1-1; V: TRBV30; CDR3: CAWSGTATLNTEAFF
length: 13; J: TRBJ1-5; V: TRBV7-2; CDR3: CASSRSGVQPQHF
length: 16; J: TRBJ2-2; V: TRBV5-4; CDR3: CASSLGGSIWTGELFF
length: 13; J: TRBJ1-2; V: TRBV2; CDR3: CASSDGGGYGYTF
length: 16; J: TRBJ2-3; V: TRBV9; CDR3: CASSVTASGHTDTQYF
length: 13; J: TRBJ2-2; V: TRBV7-2; CDR3: CASAATYTGELFF
length: 14; J: TRBJ2-5; V: TRBV2; CDR3: CASRKRGVRETQYF
length: 16; J: TRBJ2-7; V: TRBV14; CDR3: CASSPRTGLFSYEQYF
length: 13; J: TRBJ2-5; V: TRBV6-5; CDR3: CASRSGPLETQYF
length: 15; J: TRBJ2-1; V: TRBV5-1; CDR3: CASSLGTGFWNEQFF
length: 15; J: TRBJ1-2; V: TRBV30; CDR3: CAWSLPERPFYGYTF
length: 13; J: TRBJ2-1; V: TRBV7-2; CDR3: CASSLGEPNEQFF
length: 16; J: TRBJ2-7; V: TRBV18; CDR3: CASSPPIRQGDYEQYF
length: 12; J: TRBJ1-6; V: TRBV10-3; CDR3: CAIKSGFSPLHF
length: 15; J: TRBJ2-1; V: TRBV5-4; CDR3: CASSRGSGTYNEQFF
length: 14; J: TRBJ2-7; V: TRBV13; CDR3: CASSLGQGAREQYF
length: 17; J: TRBJ2-7; V: TRBV2; CDR3: CASSEEGGVKVGYEQYF
length: 14; J: TRBJ2-7; V: TRBV27; CDR3: CASSLRRGSYEQYF
length: 13; J: TRBJ2-7; V: TRBV6-5; CDR3: CASSPGPTYEQYF
length: 16; J: TRBJ2-1; V: TRBV5-1; CDR3: CASEEGPGQTYNEQFF
length: 13; J: TRBJ2-5; V: TRBV7-9; CDR3: CASSPPRVETQYF
length: 15; J: TRBJ1-2; V: TRBV19; CDR3: CASSPVGQGSYGYTF
length: 15; J: TRBJ2-7; V: TRBV7-2; CDR3: CASSLGTGPGYEQYF
length: 13; J: TRBJ2-7; V: TRBV29-1; CDR3: CSGRGADSYEQYF
length: 16; J: TRBJ2-3; V: TRBV7-8; CDR3: CASSLSGAISTDTQYF
length: 13; J: TRBJ2-5; V: TRBV6-1; CDR3: CASSALAQETQYF
length: 13; J: TRBJ2-3; V: TRBV20-1; CDR3: CSARTGGLGTQYF
length: 13; J: TRBJ2-7; V: TRBV20-1; CDR3: CSQSDRGPYEQYF
length: 17; J: TRBJ2-1; V: TRBV3-1; CDR3: CASSRTGTGGSYNEQFF